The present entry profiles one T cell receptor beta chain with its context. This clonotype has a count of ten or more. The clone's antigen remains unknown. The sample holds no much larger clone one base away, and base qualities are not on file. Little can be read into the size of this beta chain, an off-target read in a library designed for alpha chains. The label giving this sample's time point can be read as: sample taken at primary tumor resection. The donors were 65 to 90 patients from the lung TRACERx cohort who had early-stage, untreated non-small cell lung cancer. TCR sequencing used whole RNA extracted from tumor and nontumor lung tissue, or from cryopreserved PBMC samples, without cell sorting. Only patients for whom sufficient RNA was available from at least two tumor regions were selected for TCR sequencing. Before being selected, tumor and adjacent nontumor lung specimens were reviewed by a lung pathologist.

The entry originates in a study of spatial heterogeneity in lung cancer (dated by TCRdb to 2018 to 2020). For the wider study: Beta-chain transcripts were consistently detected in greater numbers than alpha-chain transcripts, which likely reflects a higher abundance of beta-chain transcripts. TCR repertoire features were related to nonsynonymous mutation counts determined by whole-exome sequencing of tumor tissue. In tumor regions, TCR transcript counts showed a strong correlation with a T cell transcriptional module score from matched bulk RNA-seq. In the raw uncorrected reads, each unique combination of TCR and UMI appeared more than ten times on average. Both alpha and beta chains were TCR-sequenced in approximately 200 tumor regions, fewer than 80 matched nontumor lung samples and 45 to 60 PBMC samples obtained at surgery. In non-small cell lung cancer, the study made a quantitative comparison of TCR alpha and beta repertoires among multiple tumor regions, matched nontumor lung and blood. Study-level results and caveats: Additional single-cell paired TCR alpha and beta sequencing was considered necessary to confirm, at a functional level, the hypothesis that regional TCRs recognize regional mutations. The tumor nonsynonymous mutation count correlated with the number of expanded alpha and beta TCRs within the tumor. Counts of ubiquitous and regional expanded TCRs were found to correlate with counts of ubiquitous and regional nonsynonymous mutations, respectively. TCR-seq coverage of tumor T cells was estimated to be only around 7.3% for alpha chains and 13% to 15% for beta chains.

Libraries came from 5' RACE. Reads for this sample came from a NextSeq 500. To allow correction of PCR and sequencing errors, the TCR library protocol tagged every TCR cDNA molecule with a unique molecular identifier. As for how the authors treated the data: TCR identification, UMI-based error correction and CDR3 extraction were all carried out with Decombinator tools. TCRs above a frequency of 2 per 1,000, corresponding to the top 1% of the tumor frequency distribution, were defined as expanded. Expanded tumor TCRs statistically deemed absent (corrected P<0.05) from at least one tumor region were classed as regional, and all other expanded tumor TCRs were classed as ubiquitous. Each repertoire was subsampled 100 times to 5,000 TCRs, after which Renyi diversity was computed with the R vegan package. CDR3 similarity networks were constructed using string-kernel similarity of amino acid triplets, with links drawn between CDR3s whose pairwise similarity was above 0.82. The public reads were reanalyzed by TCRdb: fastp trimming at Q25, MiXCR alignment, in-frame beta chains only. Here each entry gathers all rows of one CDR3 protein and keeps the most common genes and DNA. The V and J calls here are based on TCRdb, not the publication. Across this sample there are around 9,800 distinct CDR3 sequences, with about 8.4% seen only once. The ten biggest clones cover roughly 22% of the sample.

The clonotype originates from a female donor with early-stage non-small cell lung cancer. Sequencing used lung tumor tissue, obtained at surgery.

The sequenced DNA is TGTGCCAGCAGTTTGGTCTCTAATGAAAAACTGTTTTTT. This is translated as CASSLVSNEKLFF. This chain is built from TRBV12-3 or TRBV12-4 and TRBJ1-4, with the D gene too uncertain to name. Measured from the cysteine to the phenylalanine, the CDR3 is 13 residues long. Just CDR3 DNA is preserved here, 39 bases in frame from base 1. V gives up 3 bases and J gives up 3 bases, and the segment between their germline ends measures 5 bases.